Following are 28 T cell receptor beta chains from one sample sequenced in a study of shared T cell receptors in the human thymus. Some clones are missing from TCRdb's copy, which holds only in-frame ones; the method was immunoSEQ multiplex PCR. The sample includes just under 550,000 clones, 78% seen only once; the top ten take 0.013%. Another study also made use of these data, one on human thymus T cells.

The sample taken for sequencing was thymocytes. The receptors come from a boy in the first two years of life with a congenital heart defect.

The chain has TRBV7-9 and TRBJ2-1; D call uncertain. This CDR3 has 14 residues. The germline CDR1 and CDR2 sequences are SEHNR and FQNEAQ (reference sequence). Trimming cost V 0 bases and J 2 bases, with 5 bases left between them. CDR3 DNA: TGTGCCAGCAGCTTAGCCCCAGCCTACAATGAGCAGTTCTTC. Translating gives CASSLAPAYNEQFF.

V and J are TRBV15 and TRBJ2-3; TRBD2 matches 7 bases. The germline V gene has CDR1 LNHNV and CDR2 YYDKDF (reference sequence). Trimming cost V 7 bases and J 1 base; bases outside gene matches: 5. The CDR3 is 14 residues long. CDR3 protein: CATTFTSGTDTQYF. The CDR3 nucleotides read TGTGCCACCACGTTTACTAGCGGCACAGATACGCAGTATTTT.

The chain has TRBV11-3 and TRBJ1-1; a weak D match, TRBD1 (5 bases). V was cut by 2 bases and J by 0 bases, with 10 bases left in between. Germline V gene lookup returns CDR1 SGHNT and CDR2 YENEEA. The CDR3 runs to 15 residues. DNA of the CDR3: TGTGCCAGCAGCTTACCGACAGCTATGAACACTGAAGCTTTCTTT. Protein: CASSLPTAMNTEAFF. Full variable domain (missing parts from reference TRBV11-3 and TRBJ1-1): EAGVVQSPRYKIIEKKQPVAFWCNPISGHNTLYWYLQNLGQGPELLIRYENEEAVDDSQLPKDRFSAERLKGVDSTLKIQPAELGDSAVYLCASSLPTAMNTEAFFGQGTRLTVV.

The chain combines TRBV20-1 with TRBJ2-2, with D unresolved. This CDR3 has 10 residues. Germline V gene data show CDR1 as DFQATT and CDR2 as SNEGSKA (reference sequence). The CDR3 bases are TGCACAGGATTGGGCGGGGAGCTGTTTTTT. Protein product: CTGLGGELFF.

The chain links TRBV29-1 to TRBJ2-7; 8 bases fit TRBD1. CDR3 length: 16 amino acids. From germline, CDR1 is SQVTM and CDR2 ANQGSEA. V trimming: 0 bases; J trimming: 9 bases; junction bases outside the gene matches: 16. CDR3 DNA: TGCAGCGTTGAAGATCAAATTGTGGGACAGGCCGGCGGGCAGTACTTC. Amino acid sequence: CSVEDQIVGQAGGQYF.

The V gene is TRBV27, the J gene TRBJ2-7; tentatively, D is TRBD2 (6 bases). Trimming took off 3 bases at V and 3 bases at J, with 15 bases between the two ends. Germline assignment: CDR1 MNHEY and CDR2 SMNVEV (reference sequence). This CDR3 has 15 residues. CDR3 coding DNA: TGTGCCAGCAGTTTCACGGGACGGGGGTACTACGAGCAGTACTTC. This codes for CASSFTGRGYYEQYF.

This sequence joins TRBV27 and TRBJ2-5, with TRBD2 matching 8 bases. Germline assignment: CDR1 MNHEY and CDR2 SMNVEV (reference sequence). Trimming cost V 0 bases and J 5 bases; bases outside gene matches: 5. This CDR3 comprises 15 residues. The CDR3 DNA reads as TGTGCCAGCAGTTTATCCCGCCTAGCGGGCGAGACCCAGTACTTC. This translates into CASSLSRLAGETQYF.

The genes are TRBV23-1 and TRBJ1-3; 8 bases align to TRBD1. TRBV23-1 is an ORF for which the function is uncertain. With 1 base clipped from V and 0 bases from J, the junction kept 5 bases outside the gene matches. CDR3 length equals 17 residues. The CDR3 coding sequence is TGCGCCAGCAGTCAATTACACAGGGGGAGCTCTGGAAACACCATATATTTT. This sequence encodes CASSQLHRGSSGNTIYF.

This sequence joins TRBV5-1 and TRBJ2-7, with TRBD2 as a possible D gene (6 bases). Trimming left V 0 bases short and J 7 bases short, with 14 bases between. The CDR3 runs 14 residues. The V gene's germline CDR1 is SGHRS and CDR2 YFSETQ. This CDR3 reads CASSLEGLPREQYF. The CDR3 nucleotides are TGCGCCAGCAGCTTGGAGGGACTCCCCAGGGAGCAGTACTTC.

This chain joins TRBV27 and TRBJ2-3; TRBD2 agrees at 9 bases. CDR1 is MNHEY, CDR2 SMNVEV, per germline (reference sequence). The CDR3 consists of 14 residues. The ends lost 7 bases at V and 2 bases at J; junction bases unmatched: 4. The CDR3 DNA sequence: TGTGCCAGCACACTAGCGGGCCCCACAGATACGCAGTATTTT. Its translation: CASTLAGPTDTQYF.

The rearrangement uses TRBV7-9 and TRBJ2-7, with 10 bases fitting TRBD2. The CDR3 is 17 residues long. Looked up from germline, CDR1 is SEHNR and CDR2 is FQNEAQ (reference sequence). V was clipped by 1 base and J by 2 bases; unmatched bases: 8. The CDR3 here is CASSLVKREGSPYEQYF. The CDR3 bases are TGTGCCAGCAGCTTAGTAAAGCGGGAGGGTAGTCCCTACGAGCAGTACTTC.

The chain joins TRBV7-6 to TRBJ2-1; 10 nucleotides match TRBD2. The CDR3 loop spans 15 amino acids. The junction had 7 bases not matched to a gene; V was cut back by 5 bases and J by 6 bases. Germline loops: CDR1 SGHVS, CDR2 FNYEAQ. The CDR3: CASSQSGRAINEQFF. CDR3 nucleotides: TGTGCCAGCAGCCAGAGCGGGAGGGCCATCAATGAGCAGTTCTTC.

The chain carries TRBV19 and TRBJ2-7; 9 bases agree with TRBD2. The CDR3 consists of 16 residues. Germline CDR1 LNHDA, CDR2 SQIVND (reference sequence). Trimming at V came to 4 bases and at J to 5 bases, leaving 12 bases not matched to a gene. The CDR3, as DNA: TGTGCCAGTAGTACACGTGCGCGGGAGGGCAGGGACGAGCAGTACTTC. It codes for CASSTRAREGRDEQYF.

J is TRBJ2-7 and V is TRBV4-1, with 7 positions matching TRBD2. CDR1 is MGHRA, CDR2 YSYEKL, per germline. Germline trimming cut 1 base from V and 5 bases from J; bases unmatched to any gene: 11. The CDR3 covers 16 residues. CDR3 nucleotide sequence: TGCGCCAGCAGCCAAGGGATTCGGCTAGCGGAGAACGAGCAGTACTTC. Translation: CASSQGIRLAENEQYF.

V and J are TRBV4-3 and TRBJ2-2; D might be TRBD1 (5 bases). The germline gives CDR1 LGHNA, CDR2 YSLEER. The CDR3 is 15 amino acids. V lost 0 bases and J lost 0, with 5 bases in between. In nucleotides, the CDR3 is TGCGCCAGCAGCCAAGAGACAGCGAACACCGGGGAGCTGTTTTTT. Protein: CASSQETANTGELFF.

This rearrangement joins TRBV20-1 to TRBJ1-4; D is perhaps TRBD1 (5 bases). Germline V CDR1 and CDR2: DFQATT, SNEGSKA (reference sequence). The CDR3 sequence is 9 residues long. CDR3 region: CREFRVLFF. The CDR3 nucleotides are TGCAGGGAATTCAGGGTACTGTTTTTT.

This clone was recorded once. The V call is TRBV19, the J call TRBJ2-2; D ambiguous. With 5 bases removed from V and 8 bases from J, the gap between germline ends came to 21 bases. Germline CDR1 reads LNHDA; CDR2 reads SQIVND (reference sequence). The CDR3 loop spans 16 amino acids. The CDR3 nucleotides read TGTGCCAGTAGTCCAGAAGACTGCGAAAGGAATGGGGAGCTGTTTTTT. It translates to CASSPEDCERNGELFF.

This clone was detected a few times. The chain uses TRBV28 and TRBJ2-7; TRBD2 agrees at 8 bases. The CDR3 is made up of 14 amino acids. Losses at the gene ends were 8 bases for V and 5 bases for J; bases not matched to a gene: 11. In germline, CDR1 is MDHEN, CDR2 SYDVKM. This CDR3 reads CASQAERGGDEQYF. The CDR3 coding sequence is TGTGCCAGCCAGGCCGAACGGGGGGGCGACGAGCAGTACTTC.

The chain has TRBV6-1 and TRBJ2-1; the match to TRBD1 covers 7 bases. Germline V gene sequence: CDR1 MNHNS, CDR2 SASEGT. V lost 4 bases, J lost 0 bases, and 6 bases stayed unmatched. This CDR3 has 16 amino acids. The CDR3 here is CASSARDRTSYNEQFF. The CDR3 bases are TGTGCCAGCAGTGCCCGGGACAGAACCTCCTACAATGAGCAGTTCTTC.

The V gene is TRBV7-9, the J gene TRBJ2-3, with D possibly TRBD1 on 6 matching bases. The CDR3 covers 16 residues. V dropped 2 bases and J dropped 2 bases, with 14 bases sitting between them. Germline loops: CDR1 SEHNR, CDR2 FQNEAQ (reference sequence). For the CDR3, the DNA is TGTGCCAGCAGCTTAAAGGACAGCTTTCACACAGATACGCAGTATTTT. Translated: CASSLKDSFHTDTQYF.

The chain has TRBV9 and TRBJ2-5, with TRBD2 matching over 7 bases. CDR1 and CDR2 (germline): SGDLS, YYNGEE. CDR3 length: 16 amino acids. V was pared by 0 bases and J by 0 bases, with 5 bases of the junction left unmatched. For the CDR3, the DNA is TGTGCCAGCAGCGTAGCCCAGCGGGAATACCAAGAGACCCAGTACTTC. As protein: CASSVAQREYQETQYF.

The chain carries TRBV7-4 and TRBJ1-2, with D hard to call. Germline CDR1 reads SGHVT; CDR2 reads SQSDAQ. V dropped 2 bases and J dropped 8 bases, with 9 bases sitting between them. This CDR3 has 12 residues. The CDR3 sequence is CASSLPQAGYTF. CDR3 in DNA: TGTGCCAGCAGCTTACCTCAGGCGGGCTACACCTTC.

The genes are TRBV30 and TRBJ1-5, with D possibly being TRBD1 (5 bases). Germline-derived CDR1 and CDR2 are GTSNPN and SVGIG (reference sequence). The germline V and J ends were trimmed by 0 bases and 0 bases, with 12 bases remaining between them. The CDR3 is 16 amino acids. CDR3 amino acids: CAWSVDEGVSNQPQHF. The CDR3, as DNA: TGTGCCTGGAGTGTAGACGAAGGGGTTAGCAATCAGCCCCAGCATTTT.

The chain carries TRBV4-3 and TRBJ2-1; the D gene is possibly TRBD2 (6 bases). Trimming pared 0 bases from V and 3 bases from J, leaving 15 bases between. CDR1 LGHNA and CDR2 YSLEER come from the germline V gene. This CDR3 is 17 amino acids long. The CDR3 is CASSQDLKTRSYNEQFF. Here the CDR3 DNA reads TGCGCCAGCAGCCAAGATCTTAAGACTAGGAGCTACAATGAGCAGTTCTTC.

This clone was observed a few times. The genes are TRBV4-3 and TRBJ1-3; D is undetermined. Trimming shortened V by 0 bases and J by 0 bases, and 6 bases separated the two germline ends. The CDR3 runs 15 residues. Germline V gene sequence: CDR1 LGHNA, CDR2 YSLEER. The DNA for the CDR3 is TGCGCCAGCAGCCAAGAGGGCCACTCTGGAAACACCATATATTTT. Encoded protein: CASSQEGHSGNTIYF.

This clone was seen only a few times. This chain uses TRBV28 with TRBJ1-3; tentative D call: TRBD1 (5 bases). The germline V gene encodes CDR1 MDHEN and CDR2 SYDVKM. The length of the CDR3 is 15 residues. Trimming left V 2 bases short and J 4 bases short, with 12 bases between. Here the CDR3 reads CASSLGRGWGNTIYF. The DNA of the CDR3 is TGTGCCAGCAGTTTAGGAAGGGGTTGGGGAAACACCATATATTTT. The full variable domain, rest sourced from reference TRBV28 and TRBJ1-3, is DVKVTQSSRYLVKRTGEKVFLECVQDMDHENMFWYRQDPGLGLRLIYFSYDVKMKEKGDIPEGYSVSREKKERFSLILESASTNQTSMYLCASSLGRGWGNTIYFGEGSWLTVV.

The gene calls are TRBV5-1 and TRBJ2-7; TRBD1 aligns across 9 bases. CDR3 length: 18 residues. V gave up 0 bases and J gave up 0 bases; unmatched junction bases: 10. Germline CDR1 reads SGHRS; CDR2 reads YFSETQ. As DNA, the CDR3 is TGCGCCAGCAGCTTGGGGGGACAGGGACTCCTAAGCTCCTACGAGCAGTACTTC. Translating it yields CASSLGGQGLLSSYEQYF.

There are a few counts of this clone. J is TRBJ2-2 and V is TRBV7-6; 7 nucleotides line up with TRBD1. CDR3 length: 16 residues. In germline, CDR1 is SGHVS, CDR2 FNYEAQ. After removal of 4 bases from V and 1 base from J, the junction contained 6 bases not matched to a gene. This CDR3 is CASSSRQGENTGELFF. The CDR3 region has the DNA TGTGCCAGCAGCTCCCGACAGGGTGAGAACACCGGGGAGCTGTTTTTT.